This TCR beta chain was identified during a study of blood T cell repertoires in COVID-19. For the study at large: COVID-19 samples, acute and convalescent, were from the United States, Italy and Spain. PBMCs, B-cell-depleted T cells, or T cells were the source of the cDNA or gDNA that made up the material.

In the original processing: By means of reference gene primer amplification, nucleated cell counts were estimated. TCRdb's copy holds only in-frame clones and misses some; the assay was immunoSEQ multiplex PCR. V, J and clone size are taken as reported in that table, and D and trimming were inferred from the DNA itself. The repertoire holds roughly 280,000 clones, with approximately 85% as singletons. Looked up from germline, CDR1 is MGHRA and CDR2 is YSYEKL. V lost 2 bases, J lost 0 bases, and 11 bases lay in between. The CDR3 covers 16 residues. The source of this sequence is a woman between 65 and 79 years old with acute or convalescent COVID-19. The material sequenced was peripheral blood. This chain connects TRBV4-1 to TRBJ1-3; D gene uncertain. In DNA, the CDR3 is TGCGCCAGCAGCCAATTAGCGGTTGTCTCTGGAAACACCATATATTTT. It is translated as CASSQLAVVSGNTIYF.